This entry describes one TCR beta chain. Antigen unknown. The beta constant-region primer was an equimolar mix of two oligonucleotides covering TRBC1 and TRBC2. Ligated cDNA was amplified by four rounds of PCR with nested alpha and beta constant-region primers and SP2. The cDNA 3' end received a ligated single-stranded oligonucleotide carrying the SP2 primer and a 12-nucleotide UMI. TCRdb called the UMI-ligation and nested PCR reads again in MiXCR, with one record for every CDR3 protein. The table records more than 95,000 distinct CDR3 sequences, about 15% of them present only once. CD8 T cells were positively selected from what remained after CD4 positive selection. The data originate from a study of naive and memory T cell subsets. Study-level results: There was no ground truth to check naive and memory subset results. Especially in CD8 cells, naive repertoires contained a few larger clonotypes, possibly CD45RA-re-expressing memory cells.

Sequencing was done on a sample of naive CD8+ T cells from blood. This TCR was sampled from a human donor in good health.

The CDR3 loop reads CASSFSSHANTGELFF. The CDR3, as DNA: TGTGCCAGCAGTTTCTCGTCCCACGCGAACACCGGGGAGCTGTTTTTT. The chain carries TRBV6-2 or TRBV6-3 and TRBJ2-2; no firm D call. The germline gives CDR1 MNHEY, CDR2 SVGEGT. The CDR3 contains 16 residues. Trimming took 4 bases from V and 0 from J, leaving 12 bases between them.